What follows are 25 T cell receptor beta chains derived from one specimen sequenced in a study of cytomegalovirus exposure and HLA in healthy donors. Use of 60 Vbeta and 13 Jbeta primers characterized the PCR. Repertoires were generated with immunoSEQ multiplex PCR, while TCRdb's copy carries only in-frame clones and drops some. The sample lists hundreds of thousands of clones; roughly 73% were seen once. The sample was PBMCs. The source is a boy aged 10-17 years in good health and CMV-seronegative.

The rearrangement links TRBV5-1 to TRBJ2-5; TRBD2 might be the D (6 bases). The J call is in doubt because the DNA end fits TRBJ2-7 better. The CDR3 has 14 amino acids. CDR1 is SGHRS and CDR2 is YFSETQ in the germline V gene. As DNA, the CDR3 is TGCGCCAGCAGCTTGGAGGAGGGTTTCGACGAGCAGTACTTC. Translation: CASSLEEGFDEQYF.

The genes are TRBV27 and TRBJ2-1; 11 bases line up with TRBD2. The CDR3 extends over 15 amino acids. Per the germline V gene, CDR1 is MNHEY and CDR2 is SMNVEV (reference sequence). V shed 4 bases, J shed 8 bases, and the junction held 7 bases outside the gene matches. DNA of the CDR3: TGTGCCAGCAGTTCTAGCCTAGCGGGAGGACATGAGCAGTTCTTC. This sequence encodes CASSSSLAGGHEQFF.

J is TRBJ2-3 and V is TRBV6-1, with 7 bases lining up with TRBD2. The CDR3 is 16 residues long. Germline values: CDR1 MNHNS, CDR2 SASEGT. The V gene end was trimmed by 3 bases and the J gene end by 3 bases; junction bases not matched to a gene: 9. The DNA for the CDR3 is TGTGCCAGCAGTGACCCCGGCGGGAGTGGTACAGATACGCAGTATTTT. This sequence encodes CASSDPGGSGTDTQYF.

J is TRBJ1-6 and V is TRBV9, with TRBD1 as a possible D gene (5 bases). Between the trimmed V and J ends, which lost 2 bases and 7 bases, there was a span of 10 bases. Germline V gives CDR1 SGDLS, CDR2 YYNGEE. CDR3 size: 14 residues. The CDR3 is CASSVFRENSPLHF. The CDR3 nucleotides read TGTGCCAGCAGCGTTTTCAGGGAAAATTCACCCCTCCACTTT.

This sequence joins TRBV12-5 and TRBJ1-1; a possible D gene is TRBD1 (5 bases). CDR1 is LGHNT, CDR2 FRNRAP, per germline. The CDR3 is 18 residues long. Trimming cost V 2 bases and J 0 bases, with 19 bases left between them. The CDR3 spells CASGLRGSGMLLNTEAFF. The CDR3 nucleotides read TGTGCTAGTGGTTTGAGGGGCTCAGGGATGCTTTTGAACACTGAAGCTTTCTTT.

The chain joins TRBV18 to TRBJ1-1; a weak D match, TRBD1 (5 bases). The CDR3 runs to 13 residues. With 1 base removed from V and 7 bases from J, the gap between germline ends came to 10 bases. Germline V CDR1 and CDR2: KGHSH, LQKENI. The CDR3 here is CASSPRGGVEAFF. Here the CDR3 DNA reads TGTGCCAGCTCACCACGTGGGGGGGTTGAAGCTTTCTTT.

The chain recombines TRBV19 with TRBJ1-1; 8 positions agree with TRBD1. Germline V CDR1 and CDR2: LNHDA, SQIVND (reference sequence). Unmatched junction bases numbered 6, after V lost 5 bases and J lost 1 base. This CDR3 is built from 15 residues. The CDR3 here is CASSGRTGKNTEAFF. The DNA for the CDR3 is TGTGCCAGTAGTGGACGGACAGGGAAGAACACTGAAGCTTTCTTT.

The chain couples TRBV9 to TRBJ2-1; 9 nucleotides match TRBD1. CDR3 length equals 14 residues. Unmatched junction bases numbered 3, after V lost 1 base and J lost 7 bases. Germline V gives CDR1 SGDLS, CDR2 YYNGEE. CDR3 DNA: TGTGCCAGCAGCGTAATGACAGGGGGGAATGAGCAGTTCTTC. This sequence encodes CASSVMTGGNEQFF.

J is TRBJ2-5 and V is TRBV6-6; 9 bases map to TRBD1. Gene TRBJ2-7 matches the end of the DNA better, so the J call may be wrong. The germline V gene encodes CDR1 MNHNY and CDR2 SVGAGI (reference sequence). This CDR3 region has 15 residues. CDR3 protein: CASSDGQGISYEQYF. As DNA, the CDR3 is TGTGCCAGCAGTGACGGACAGGGGATCTCCTACGAGCAGTACTTC.

Turning to this clone: Compared with germline, one end of the junction differs, possibly owing to a read error. The CDR3 reads CASSPLMGTDSGNTIYF. CDR3 DNA: TGTGCCAGCTCCCCACTTATGGGGACAGACTCTGGAAACACCATATATTTT. The chain has TRBV18 and TRBJ1-3, with TRBD1 matching 7 bases. Looked up from germline, CDR1 is KGHSH and CDR2 is LQKENI. CDR3 length: 17 residues.

The V gene is TRBV10-2, the J gene TRBJ2-5; TRBD1 aligns across 8 bases. The J call is doubtful: the DNA matches TRBJ2-7 better. CDR1 WSHSY and CDR2 SAAADI come from the germline V gene. This CDR3 is built from 13 residues. The CDR3 spells CASKGQVSYEQYF. The CDR3 nucleotides read TGCGCCAGCAAGGGACAGGTCTCCTACGAGCAGTACTTC.

The V gene is TRBV10-2, the J gene TRBJ1-5, with a weak D call TRBD1 (6 bases). The CDR3 spans 13 residues. Germline-derived CDR1 and CDR2 are WSHSY and SAAADI. With 6 bases removed from V and 3 bases from J, the gap between germline ends came to 9 bases. The chain's CDR3 is CASSGQFNQPQHF. CDR3 DNA: TGCGCCAGCAGCGGACAGTTCAATCAGCCCCAGCATTTT.

This chain connects TRBV11-3 to TRBJ2-7; 7 nucleotides agree with TRBD1. This CDR3 is built from 15 residues. The ends lost 5 bases at V and 1 base at J; junction bases unmatched: 8. Germline V gene data show CDR1 as SGHNT and CDR2 as YENEEA. CDR3 DNA: TGTGCCAGCAGCCCGGAAAGGGACAGATCCTACGAGCAGTACTTC. Its translation: CASSPERDRSYEQYF.

The gene calls are TRBV5-1 and TRBJ1-4; no definite D call. The CDR3 runs to 15 residues. Trimming stripped 4 bases from V and 3 bases from J, with 13 bases between. Germline V gene lookup returns CDR1 SGHRS and CDR2 YFSETQ. The CDR3 protein is CASSRPGTPNEKLFF. CDR3 sequence (DNA): TGCGCCAGCAGCCGCCCGGGAACTCCTAATGAAAAACTGTTTTTT.

This clone was seen only a few times. The chain employs TRBV5-4 and TRBJ2-1; 7 bases agree with TRBD2. CDR1 SGHNT and CDR2 YYREEE come from the germline V gene (reference sequence). J lost 0 bases, V lost 3 bases, and 9 bases had no gene match. This CDR3 region has 17 residues. In nucleotides, the CDR3 is TGTGCCAGCAGCTGGACACTAGCGAGCAGCTCCTACAATGAGCAGTTCTTC. It yields the protein CASSWTLASSSYNEQFF.

J is TRBJ2-3 and V is TRBV5-1; no firm D call. Looked up from germline, CDR1 is SGHRS and CDR2 is YFSETQ. The ends were cut back, 4 bases at V and 0 bases at J, with 15 bases in the middle. This CDR3 is 16 amino acids long. This CDR3 reads CASSVLGTASTDTQYF. The CDR3 region has the DNA TGCGCCAGCAGCGTTCTGGGCACTGCTAGCACAGATACGCAGTATTTT.

The CDR3 region has the DNA TGTGCCAGCAGCCCACAGGGATATCAGCCCCAGCATTTT. Protein sequence: CASSPQGYQPQHF. V is TRBV6-5 and J is TRBJ1-5; possible D gene TRBD1, 6 bases. Germline V gives CDR1 MNHEY, CDR2 SVGAGI. The ends were cut back, 6 bases at V and 5 bases at J, with 11 bases in the middle. This CDR3 contains 13 residues.

This clone was counted a few times. The V call is TRBV5-4, the J call TRBJ2-1, with 10 positions matching TRBD2. Germline-derived CDR1 and CDR2 are SGHNT and YYREEE (reference sequence). J gave up 4 bases and V 3 bases, and 13 bases lay outside the gene matches. The CDR3 length is 18 residues. In nucleotides, the CDR3 is TGTGCCAGCAGCTGGGGTAGGAGTGAGCGGGGGGGATACAATGAGCAGTTCTTC. It specifies CASSWGRSERGGYNEQFF. The full variable domain, rest sourced from reference TRBV5-4 and TRBJ2-1, is ETGVTQSPTHLIKTRGQQVTLRCSSQSGHNTVSWYQQALGQGPQFIFQYYREEENGRGNFPPRFSGLQFPNYSSELNVNALELDDSALYLCASSWGRSERGGYNEQFFGPGTRLTVL.

The sample holds one count of this clone. V usage is TRBV6-1 and J usage is TRBJ1-2; 7 bases agree with TRBD1. The CDR3 loop spans 12 amino acids. The V and J ends lost 5 bases and 8 bases, in that order; junction bases with no gene match: 5. CDR1 and CDR2 from the germline V gene are MNHNS and SASEGT. This CDR3 reads CASSITGAGYTF. CDR3 in DNA: TGTGCCAGCAGTATAACAGGGGCCGGCTACACCTTC.

This chain uses TRBV29-1 with TRBJ2-1; D is perhaps TRBD1 (6 bases). The CDR3 is 15 amino acids. Trimming stripped 7 bases from V and 8 bases from J, with 24 bases between. Germline CDR1 SQVTM, CDR2 ANQGSEA. Here the CDR3 DNA reads TGCAGCGCGGTAGGACAGCCCAACCTACGGGATGAGCAGTTCTTC. It translates to CSAVGQPNLRDEQFF.

The chain combines TRBV18 with TRBJ2-5, with unresolved D. V was shortened by 3 bases and J by 3 bases, with 5 bases between the two germline ends. CDR3 length equals 12 residues. Germline CDR1 is KGHSH and CDR2 is LQKENI. The CDR3 DNA follows: TGTGCCAGCTCACCGGCTGAAGAGACCCAGTACTTC. Amino acids: CASSPAEETQYF.

The chain uses TRBV18 and TRBJ1-1; D gene uncertain. The germline CDR1 and CDR2 sequences are KGHSH and LQKENI. Trimming took off 2 bases at V and 0 bases at J, with 7 bases between the two ends. The CDR3 spans 14 residues. CDR3 DNA sequence: TGTGCCAGCTCACCAGAACACCTGAACACTGAAGCTTTCTTT. Translated: CASSPEHLNTEAFF.

This sequence joins TRBV30 and TRBJ1-2; 7 bases agree with TRBD1. This CDR3 spans 14 amino acids. CDR1 is GTSNPN, CDR2 SVGIG, per germline (reference sequence). The CDR3 reads CFCMAGGFNYGYTF. CDR3 bases: TGTTTTTGTATGGCAGGGGGGTTTAACTATGGCTACACCTTC.

Written as DNA, the CDR3 is TGTGCCTGGAGTGTACACCAGGGGAAGAATGGCTACACCTTC. Amino acids: CAWSVHQGKNGYTF. V and J are TRBV30 and TRBJ1-2; the D gene is possibly TRBD1 (6 bases). V was trimmed by 0 bases and J by 6 bases, leaving 14 bases between them. The CDR3 has 14 amino acids. In germline, CDR1 is GTSNPN, CDR2 SVGIG (reference sequence).

The chain joins TRBV7-8 to TRBJ2-3, with 7 bases matching TRBD1. CDR1 is SGHVS, CDR2 FQNEAQ, per germline. The V and J ends lost 4 bases and 5 bases, in that order; junction bases with no gene match: 6. The CDR3 totals 14 residues. The CDR3 DNA sequence: TGTGCCAGCAGCTCCCGACAGGGCAAAGATACGCAGTATTTT. The encoded protein is CASSSRQGKDTQYF.